Below, 25 T cell receptor beta chains from the same sample are listed, as sequenced in a study of blood T cell repertoires in COVID-19. Some clones are missing from TCRdb's copy, which holds only in-frame ones; the method was immunoSEQ multiplex PCR. This sample yields 98,000 or so clones, of which approximately 80% are seen a single time; around a quarter belongs to the top ten. The sequencing input was peripheral blood. These receptor sequences come from a man between 60 and 70 years old with acute or convalescent COVID-19.

This clone occurred a few times. The rearrangement links TRBV3-1 (or the pseudogene TRBV3-2) to TRBJ2-3; tentative D call: TRBD2 (5 bases). CDR3 length equals 13 residues. V was trimmed by 1 base and J by 4 bases, leaving 6 bases between them. Germline CDR1 LGHDT, CDR2 YNNKEL (reference sequence). The CDR3 DNA reads TGTGCCAGCAGCCAAGCGGAGGCAGATACGCAGTATTTT. Translation gives CASSQAEADTQYF.

This chain joins TRBV19 and TRBJ1-5; TRBD1 agrees at 11 bases. The CDR3 is 17 residues long. V lost 7 bases and J lost 0; bases outside the gene matches: 8. Germline CDR1 and CDR2: LNHDA and SQIVND (reference sequence). Here the CDR3 reads CASTTGTGGYSNQPQHF. The CDR3 bases are TGTGCCAGTACTACGGGGACAGGGGGTTATAGCAATCAGCCCCAGCATTTT.

V usage is TRBV5-1 and J usage is TRBJ2-2; D remains unclear. Germline CDR1 SGHRS, CDR2 YFSETQ. CDR3 size: 16 residues. Trimming took off 0 bases at V and 1 base at J, with 10 bases between the two ends. The CDR3 region has the DNA TGCGCCAGCAGCTTGGTTTCCACAGTGAACACCGGGGAGCTGTTTTTT. Translation: CASSLVSTVNTGELFF.

The genes are TRBV5-4 and TRBJ2-3, with 8 bases that match TRBD1. The J segment lost 3 bases and the V segment lost 4 bases, leaving 7 bases of the junction unmatched. CDR1 SGHNT and CDR2 YYREEE come from the germline V gene (reference sequence). This CDR3 region has 15 residues. The DNA for the CDR3 is TGTGCCAGCAGCGGCGACAGGGGTTCAACAGATACGCAGTATTTT. Translation gives CASSGDRGSTDTQYF.

The chain combines TRBV5-1 with TRBJ1-2, with D possibly being TRBD1 (5 bases). The V gene's germline CDR1 is SGHRS and CDR2 YFSETQ. Trimming took 5 bases from V and 8 from J, leaving 19 bases between them. The CDR3 contains 14 residues. This CDR3 is CASRQTTDQGGYTF. CDR3 bases: TGCGCCAGCAGGCAAACGACAGACCAAGGAGGCTACACCTTC.

Written as DNA, the CDR3 is TGTGCCAGCAGCCCAAACCGGGCGGGAGGACTCGGGGCCGGGGAGCTGTTTTTT. Its protein product is CASSPNRAGGLGAGELFF. The genes are TRBV7-2 and TRBJ2-2, with 8 bases matching TRBD2. The CDR3 contains 18 residues. CDR1 is SGHTA, CDR2 FQGNSA, per germline. Trimming at V came to 5 bases and at J to 6 bases, leaving 17 bases not matched to a gene.

The sample holds a few counts of this clone. The genes are TRBV19 and TRBJ2-7; weak D call: TRBD1 (5 bases). The V end lost 3 bases, the J end lost 6 bases, and 9 bases lay between the germline ends. Germline CDR1 is LNHDA and CDR2 is SQIVND (reference sequence). The CDR3 covers 12 residues. CDR3 sequence (DNA): TGTGCCAGTAGTATGTCTACAGGCGAGCAGTACTTC. It codes for CASSMSTGEQYF.

The V gene is TRBV2, the J gene TRBJ1-1; 8 nucleotides align to TRBD1. The CDR3 is made up of 13 amino acids. Germline CDR1 SNHLY, CDR2 FYNNEI. V was pared by 4 bases and J by 4 bases, with 2 bases of the junction left unmatched. The chain's CDR3 is CASSADRVTEAFF. In nucleotides, the CDR3 is TGTGCCAGCAGTGCGGACAGGGTCACTGAAGCTTTCTTT.

The chain links TRBV7-9 to TRBJ2-5, with TRBD2 matching 8 bases. CDR1 and CDR2 (germline): SEHNR, FQNEAQ (reference sequence). The V and J ends lost 2 bases and 5 bases, in that order; junction bases with no gene match: 7. CDR3 length: 15 amino acids. CDR3 amino acids: CASSLIGGLGETQYF. CDR3 sequence (DNA): TGTGCCAGCAGCTTAATAGGGGGACTAGGTGAGACCCAGTACTTC.

The chain joins TRBV27 to TRBJ1-2; TRBD1 aligns across 8 bases. CDR1 and CDR2 (germline): MNHEY, SMNVEV (reference sequence). V was clipped by 10 bases and J by 2 bases; unmatched bases: 15. CDR3 length equals 16 residues. CDR3 in amino acids: CATMPLSWDRNYGYTF. In DNA, the CDR3 is TGTGCCACCATGCCGCTCAGTTGGGACAGGAACTATGGCTACACCTTC.

The chain links TRBV6-6 to TRBJ1-3; D not resolved. Germline values: CDR1 MNHNY, CDR2 SVGAGI (reference sequence). V was trimmed by 5 bases and J by 5 bases, leaving 4 bases between them. CDR3 length equals 11 residues. CDR3 DNA: TGTGCCAGCAGTATCAGAAACACCATATATTTT. It codes for CASSIRNTIYF.

As concerns this clone: The junction does not match germline at one end; this may be a read error. The chain employs TRBV19 and TRBJ2-1; maybe TRBD1 (5 bases). The length of the CDR3 is 14 residues. From germline, CDR1 is LNHDA and CDR2 SQIVND (reference sequence). The CDR3 region has the DNA TGTGCCAGTAGTATCCAGGGCTCCCACAATGAGCAGTTCTTC. Its protein is CASSIQGSHNEQFF.

CDR3 DNA: TGTGCCAGCAGCTTGGATTCGGACAGGTGGCAAGAGACCCAGTACTTC. Translating gives CASSLDSDRWQETQYF. The chain employs TRBV5-6 and TRBJ2-5, with TRBD1 identical over 7 bases. The junction had 7 bases not matched to a gene; V was cut back by 0 bases and J by 2 bases. The CDR3 extends over 16 amino acids. CDR1 is SGHDT and CDR2 is YYEEEE in the germline V gene.

This chain links TRBV5-1 with TRBJ1-3, with a tentative D call TRBD1 (5 bases). Looked up from germline, CDR1 is SGHRS and CDR2 is YFSETQ. This CDR3 contains 15 residues. Trimming took 5 bases from V and 0 from J, leaving 12 bases between them. CDR3 residues: CASRDMRNSGNTIYF. CDR3 coding DNA: TGCGCCAGCAGGGACATGAGGAACTCTGGAAACACCATATATTTT.

CDR3 protein: CASSIIAGDYNEQFF. As DNA, the CDR3 is TGTGCCAGTAGTATAATAGCGGGAGATTACAATGAGCAGTTCTTC. The chain links TRBV19 to TRBJ2-1, with 9 bases lining up with TRBD2. This CDR3 comprises 15 residues. Per germline, CDR1 LNHDA and CDR2 SQIVND (reference sequence). With V trimmed by 2 bases and J by 4 bases, 3 bases remained unmatched.

The chain has TRBV20-1 and TRBJ1-5; 8 bases align to TRBD1. From germline, CDR1 is DFQATT and CDR2 SNEGSKA (reference sequence). The CDR3 is 17 amino acids. V dropped 3 bases and J dropped 0; count of bases not matched to a gene: 10. The DNA for the CDR3 is TGCAGTGCTAGTGCTACAGGGGGGCTTTATAGCAATCAGCCCCAGCATTTT. Its protein is CSASATGGLYSNQPQHF.

This chain links TRBV18 with TRBJ1-2; TRBD1 aligns across 7 bases. V shed 3 bases and J 4 bases; nucleotides not matched to a gene: 17. The CDR3 extends over 18 amino acids. CDR1 KGHSH and CDR2 LQKENI come from the germline V gene. Written as DNA, the CDR3 is TGTGCCAGCTCACCGGCAGGGCCGGGAGCAGGGGGGATCTATGGCTACACCTTC. Encoded protein: CASSPAGPGAGGIYGYTF.

The CDR3 nucleotides are TGTGCCAGCAGTGACGTCTTCTACAATGAGCAGTTCTTC. It is translated as CASSDVFYNEQFF. The chain is built from TRBV2 and TRBJ2-1, with D uncertain. CDR3 size: 13 residues. V was pared by 3 bases and J by 3 bases, with 6 bases between. Germline values: CDR1 SNHLY, CDR2 FYNNEI.

The genes are TRBV3-1 (or the pseudogene TRBV3-2) and TRBJ2-3, with TRBD2 matching over 12 bases. The germline V gene encodes CDR1 LGHDT and CDR2 YNNKEL (reference sequence). This CDR3 comprises 15 residues. Unmatched junction bases numbered 6, after V lost 6 bases and J lost 5 bases. The CDR3 sequence: CASRIGTSGRDTQYF. The CDR3 nucleotides read TGTGCCAGCAGGATTGGGACTAGCGGGCGAGATACGCAGTATTTT.

The chain has TRBV5-1 and TRBJ1-4, with D hard to call. V dropped 0 bases and J dropped 3 bases, with 12 bases sitting between them. The germline CDR1 and CDR2 sequences are SGHRS and YFSETQ. The CDR3 has 16 amino acids. The CDR3 reads CASSLATFGSNEKLFF. CDR3 sequence (DNA): TGCGCCAGCAGCTTGGCGACTTTTGGCTCTAATGAAAAACTGTTTTTT.

Concerning this clone: Other DNA sequences of this sample code for an identical CDR3. The gene calls are TRBV5-1 and TRBJ2-1, with TRBD1 as a possible D gene (5 bases). There are 14 residues in the CDR3. V was shortened by 0 bases and J by 3 bases, with 7 bases between the two germline ends. Germline CDR1 is SGHRS and CDR2 is YFSETQ. CDR3 amino acids: CASSLGQSYNEQFF. The DNA of the CDR3 is TGCGCCAGCAGCTTGGGACAGAGCTACAATGAGCAGTTCTTC.

This clone has only one observation. The chain carries TRBV11-3 and TRBJ1-1, with D perhaps TRBD1 (6 bases). The ends were cut back, 4 bases at V and 4 bases at J, with 10 bases in the middle. Per germline, CDR1 SGHNT and CDR2 YENEEA. This CDR3 is 13 amino acids long. The CDR3, as DNA: TGTGCCAGCAGCTCGTACAGGGCCACTGAAGCTTTCTTT. Translation: CASSSYRATEAFF. Full variable domain (missing parts from reference TRBV11-3 and TRBJ1-1): EAGVVQSPRYKIIEKKQPVAFWCNPISGHNTLYWYLQNLGQGPELLIRYENEEAVDDSQLPKDRFSAERLKGVDSTLKIQPAELGDSAVYLCASSSYRATEAFFGQGTRLTVV.

The chain carries TRBV18 and TRBJ1-4; 8 nucleotides line up with TRBD1. J gave up 2 bases and V 2 bases, and 7 bases lay outside the gene matches. The CDR3 sequence is 17 residues long. Germline CDR1 and CDR2: KGHSH and LQKENI. The CDR3 nucleotides are TGTGCCAGCTCACCAGGCAGGGGGCGATCGACTAATGAAAAACTGTTTTTT. Residues: CASSPGRGRSTNEKLFF.

V and J are TRBV5-1 and TRBJ2-7; 9 bases match TRBD1. Germline V gene data show CDR1 as SGHRS and CDR2 as YFSETQ. V shed 4 bases, J shed 6 bases, and the junction held 5 bases outside the gene matches. The CDR3 is 13 amino acids. CDR3: CASSGGTGSEQYV. DNA for the CDR3: TGCGCCAGCAGCGGGGGGACAGGGAGCGAGCAGTACGTC.

This clone was counted a single time. The chain links TRBV6-5 to TRBJ1-3; 7 bases agree with TRBD1. CDR3 length equals 16 residues. Germline V gene data show CDR1 as MNHEY and CDR2 as SVGAGI. V shed 0 bases and J 0 bases; nucleotides not matched to a gene: 2. The CDR3 nucleotides are TGTGCCAGCAGTTACTCGGGACAGTACTCTGGAAACACCATATATTTT. Protein product: CASSYSGQYSGNTIYF.